This TCR beta chain emerged from a study of graft-versus-host responses after intestinal transplantation. Study background: Recipients had multivisceral, liver-intestinal, or isolated intestinal transplants. Every recipient underwent anti-thymocyte globulin induction, then tacrolimus and steroids for roughly three years. Overall study results and limits: GvH clones were identified in recipient marrow, with some first appearing in ileum or blood. When patients had graft-donor T cell macrochimerism, their allografts held high graft-versus-host to host-versus-graft clonal ratios.

Sequenced by immunoSEQ multiplex PCR; TCRdb stores in-frame clones only, minus some. Altogether 30,000 to 45,000 clones are present, roughly 80% being singletons, with the ten largest covering under 4%. About this clone itself: Its specificity is not known.

Germline values: CDR1 LGHNA, CDR2 YNFKEQ. CDR3 length equals 15 residues. After removal of 4 bases from V and 3 bases from J, the junction contained 6 bases not matched to a gene. The sequencing used PBMCs, collected roughly 34 months after transplant. V and J are TRBV4-2 and TRBJ2-7; TRBD2 matches at 10 bases. The TCR comes from a human patient who received an intestinal transplant, so some T cells may come from the graft donor. CDR3 in amino acids: CASSPGTSENYEQYF. The CDR3 DNA sequence: TGTGCCAGCAGCCCCGGGACTAGCGAGAACTACGAGCAGTACTTC.